Reported below is one T cell receptor (beta chain). The antigen remains undetermined. Per germline, CDR1 KGHSH and CDR2 LQKENI. V dropped 6 bases and J dropped 5 bases, with 13 bases sitting between them. This CDR3 has 13 amino acids. This sample was taken from a study of shared clonotypes between healthy human individuals. Points from the study as a whole: Sharing across four donors was seen in 4.5% to 5.5% of naive CD4 clonotypes. Clonotype sharing across donors was expected to vary with sequencing depth.

Some 30,000 T cell genomes, or about 200 ng DNA, went into the sorted-subset replicate PCRs. Method: immunoSEQ multiplex PCR; TCRdb's copy keeps in-frame clones and lacks some. The sample records 300,000 to 400,000 clones, over 65% being singletons. The investigators split CD4+ cells into a CD45RA+ naive subset and a CD45RA-negative memory subset. This receptor was obtained from a man in his thirties or forties in good health. The V gene is TRBV18, the J gene TRBJ2-5; D ambiguous. Sequencing was done on a sample of memory CD4+ T cells sorted from blood. Indicated subset: CD45RA-negative fraction. CDR3 amino acids: CASSTKVSETQYF. DNA of the CDR3: TGTGCCAGCTCTACCAAGGTTTCGGAGACCCAGTACTTC.